The following is a TCR beta chain sequence with its context. The germline V gene has CDR1 SGHRS and CDR2 YFSETQ. This CDR3 contains 15 residues. V was clipped by 4 bases and J by 0 bases; unmatched bases: 6. The time point was: patch test 2, 6 weeks after DPC sensitization. Treatment indicated: therapeutic diphenylcyclopropenone sensitization with weekly scalp DPC. People who gave samples had alopecia, were 18 to 70 years old, and were suitable for DPC. This record comes from a study of human T cells and chemical hapten exposure. Study context: 2% DPC applied to a 2 cm by 2 cm arm area sensitized donors. Minor volume differences among pooled libraries chiefly drove per-sample TCR yield variation.

TCRdb analysed the RACE reads with MiXCR anew, one entry per CDR3 protein. Of 350,000 to 400,000 distinct CDR3 sequences listed, around 6% were seen once; the top ten hold about 5%. The sequence was obtained from a woman younger than 35 with alopecia areata. Some clones in this sample may be carry-over from other donors' samples. The V gene is TRBV5-1, the J gene TRBJ2-5, with TRBD2 matching over 7 bases. The source material was whole blood, sampled in connection with sensitization to the hapten diphenylcyclopropenone (DPC). The CDR3 spells CASSLSAGYQETQYF. The CDR3, as DNA: TGCGCCAGCAGCCTGTCAGCGGGGTACCAAGAGACCCAGTACTTC.